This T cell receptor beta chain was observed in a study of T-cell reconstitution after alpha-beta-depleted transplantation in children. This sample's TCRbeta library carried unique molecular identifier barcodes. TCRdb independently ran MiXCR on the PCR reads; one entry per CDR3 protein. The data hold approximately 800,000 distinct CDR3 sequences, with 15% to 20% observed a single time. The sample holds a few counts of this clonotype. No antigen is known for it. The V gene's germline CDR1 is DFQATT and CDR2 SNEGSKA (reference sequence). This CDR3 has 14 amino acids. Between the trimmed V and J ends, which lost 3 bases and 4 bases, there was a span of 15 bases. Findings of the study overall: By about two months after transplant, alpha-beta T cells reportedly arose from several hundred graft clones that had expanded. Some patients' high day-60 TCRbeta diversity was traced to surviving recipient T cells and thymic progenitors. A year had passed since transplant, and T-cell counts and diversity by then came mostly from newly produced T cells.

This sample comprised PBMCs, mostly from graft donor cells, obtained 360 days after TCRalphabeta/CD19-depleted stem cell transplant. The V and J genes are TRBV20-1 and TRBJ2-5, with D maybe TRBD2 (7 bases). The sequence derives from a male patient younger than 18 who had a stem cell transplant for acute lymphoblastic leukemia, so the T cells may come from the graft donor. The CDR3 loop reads CSASSGGGGETQYF. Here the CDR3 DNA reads TGCAGTGCTAGCTCTGGGGGAGGGGGAGAGACCCAGTACTTC.